Following are 2 T cell receptor beta chains from one sample sequenced in a study of CD8 T cells in Susac syndrome (dated by TCRdb to between 2018 and 2021). The library was built by means of the immunoSEQ multiplex PCR assay. RNA was extracted with the RNeasy kit and roughly 0.5 to 1 ug was reverse transcribed using random hexamers. The public reads were quality trimmed at Q25 with fastp and then assembled into clones with MiXCR by TCRdb, keeping productive beta chains. Each entry merges the rows of one CDR3 protein and shows their most common DNA and genes. The sample includes around 300,000 distinct CDR3 sequences, with 70% to 90% observed a single time. The top ten clones comprise around 0.22% of the sample. Sequenced material: CD8+ T cells from PBMCs. Source of these receptors: a human donor with multiple sclerosis.

The chain employs TRBV5-6 and TRBJ2-7; D uncertain. With 0 bases removed from V and 2 bases from J, the gap between germline ends came to 9 bases. Looked up from germline, CDR1 is SGHDT and CDR2 is YYEEEE. This CDR3 region has 14 residues. In nucleotides, the CDR3 is TGTGCCAGCAGCTTGGCAGTCAGCCCCTACGAGCAGTACTTC. Amino acids: CASSLAVSPYEQYF.

The chain has TRBV14 and TRBJ2-1; 7 bases agree with TRBD2. The CDR3 length is 17 residues. The V gene's germline CDR1 is SGHDN and CDR2 FVKESK. V shed 1 base and J 9 bases; nucleotides not matched to a gene: 15. The CDR3 reads CASSQVLGRGSTSEQFF. CDR3 in DNA: TGTGCCAGCAGCCAAGTTTTAGGTCGCGGGAGCACGAGTGAGCAGTTCTTC.